The text below deals with one T cell receptor (beta chain). Seattle patient enrollment occurred during active infection, with longitudinal follow-up thereafter. This record comes from a study of blood T cell repertoires in COVID-19. Overall study: Material from acute and convalescent COVID-19 was sourced from the United States, Italy and Spain.

V was shortened by 2 bases and J by 6 bases, with 13 bases between the two germline ends. The V gene's germline CDR1 is MNHNS and CDR2 SASEGT. CDR3 length: 15 amino acids. Profiled with immunoSEQ multiplex PCR; TCRdb holds only in-frame clones, not every one. This table has over 85,000 clones, about 85% appearing once. The receptor was derived from a woman between 45 and 65 years old with COVID-19, enrolled during active disease. What was sequenced was peripheral blood. The chain has TRBV6-1 and TRBJ2-2; no reliable D call. The CDR3 here is CASSETPPGAGELFF. CDR3 in DNA: TGTGCCAGCAGTGAAACCCCCCCGGGTGCCGGGGAGCTGTTTTTT.